The 10 T cell receptor beta chains listed next were all sequenced from one sample in a study of CD8+ T cells in alopecia areata. Following extraction, RNA underwent reverse transcription to cDNA, which served as the sequencing template. The assay was immunoSEQ multiplex PCR, and TCRdb's table has in-frame clones only and misses some. The sample has a few hundred thousand clones; more than 45% are singletons. Treatment indicated: oral pan-JAK inhibitor, 5-10 mg twice daily. The sequenced sample was CD4+ T cells sorted from blood, obtained at week 4, from a patient treated with tofacitinib. These receptors all stem from a human donor with alopecia areata.

The chain couples TRBV11-2 to TRBJ1-4, with TRBD1 matching 8 bases. This CDR3 has 15 amino acids. V dropped 5 bases and J dropped 8; count of bases not matched to a gene: 10. Germline V CDR1 and CDR2: SGHAT, FQNNGV. CDR3 nucleotides: TGTGCCAGCAGCACCTACAGGGGGTTAGGGGAAAAACTGTTTTTT. Its translation is CASSTYRGLGEKLFF.

This clone was seen at least ten times. The chain employs TRBV27 and TRBJ2-2; D not resolved. This CDR3 has 12 residues. The germline V gene has CDR1 MNHEY and CDR2 SMNVEV (reference sequence). Trimming stripped 1 base from V and 6 bases from J, with 3 bases between. The CDR3, as DNA: TGTGCCAGCAGTTTATGGCCCGGGGAGCTGTTTTTT. It is translated as CASSLWPGELFF.

The chain carries TRBV7-3 and TRBJ2-7; 7 nucleotides match TRBD2. This CDR3 is 14 amino acids long. Trimming at V came to 4 bases and at J to 3 bases, leaving 6 bases not matched to a gene. The germline V gene has CDR1 SGHTA and CDR2 FQGTGA. The CDR3 nucleotides read TGTGCCAGCAGCTCCTCCGGGAGGAACTACGAGCAGTACTTC. Encoded protein: CASSSSGRNYEQYF.

This clone was detected a few times. This chain links TRBV7-9 with TRBJ2-1; D is perhaps TRBD2 (5 bases). V lost 7 bases and J 10 bases, leaving 23 bases between the germline ends. CDR3 length equals 15 residues. Germline V CDR1 and CDR2: SEHNR, FQNEAQ (reference sequence). The CDR3, as DNA: TGTGCCAGCACCCACGGGGTATCCTCGGAGGCAGAGCAGTTCTTC. This translates into CASTHGVSSEAEQFF.

This clone was found once. The chain combines TRBV5-6 with TRBJ1-5; 7 bases agree with TRBD1. From germline, CDR1 is SGHDT and CDR2 YYEEEE. The CDR3 is 15 amino acids. V trimming: 3 bases; J trimming: 5 bases; junction bases outside the gene matches: 8. The DNA for the CDR3 is TGTGCCAGCAGCTCAACAGGGGCGCTAGATCAGCCCCAGCATTTT. It encodes CASSSTGALDQPQHF.

J is TRBJ1-1 and V is TRBV5-1; D is unclear. V lost 0 bases and J lost 6, with 12 bases in between. The CDR3 loop spans 14 amino acids. The germline V gene has CDR1 SGHRS and CDR2 YFSETQ. Written as DNA, the CDR3 is TGCGCCAGCAGCTTGGGGGCAGCTTCTTCTGAAGCTTTCTTT. Its protein product is CASSLGAASSEAFF. Full variable domain (remainder filled in from reference TRBV5-1 and TRBJ1-1): KAGVTQTPRYLIKTRGQQVTLSCSPISGHRSVSWYQQTPGQGLQFLFEYFSETQRNKGNFPGRFSGRQFSNSRSEMNVSTLELGDSALYLCASSLGAASSEAFFGQGTRLTVV.

This clone was seen a few times. The J gene is TRBJ2-3, the V gene TRBV19; D is unresolved. CDR1 LNHDA and CDR2 SQIVND come from the germline V gene (reference sequence). Trimming removed 7 bases at V and 4 bases at J, with 12 bases between. The CDR3 totals 13 residues. CDR3 amino acids: CASTPVGSDTQYF. For the CDR3, the DNA is TGTGCCAGTACCCCGGTGGGCTCAGATACGCAGTATTTT.

The chain couples TRBV7-9 to TRBJ1-6, with D maybe TRBD1 (6 bases). Germline assignment: CDR1 SEHNR and CDR2 FQNEAQ (reference sequence). This CDR3 comprises 15 residues. V was clipped by 2 bases and J by 10 bases, with 15 bases between them. The CDR3 DNA is TGTGCCAGCAGCTTAAACAGGGTCGTGGGATCACCCCTCCACTTT. This encodes CASSLNRVVGSPLHF.

This clone has just one count. This chain uses TRBV29-1 with TRBJ2-1, with D perhaps matching TRBD1 or TRBD2 (6 bases each). This CDR3 comprises 15 residues. Between the trimmed V and J ends, which lost 6 bases and 0 bases, there was a span of 15 bases. Germline values: CDR1 SQVTM, CDR2 ANQGSEA. The CDR3 here is CSVRYPGASYNEQFF. Here the CDR3 DNA reads TGCAGCGTGAGATACCCGGGGGCCTCCTACAATGAGCAGTTCTTC.

The chain carries TRBV5-1 and TRBJ2-6; 7 bases fit TRBD1. Germline values: CDR1 SGHRS, CDR2 YFSETQ. This CDR3 comprises 17 residues. The J segment lost 0 bases and the V segment lost 0 bases, leaving 3 bases of the junction unmatched. The CDR3 region has the DNA TGCGCCAGCAGCTTGGGAACAGGGGACTCTGGGGCCAACGTCCTGACTTTC. Translated, it gives CASSLGTGDSGANVLTF.